Given below is one TCR beta chain in context. The germline V gene has CDR1 SGHVS and CDR2 FQNEAQ. V trimming: 1 base; J trimming: 2 bases; junction bases outside the gene matches: 7. The CDR3 extends over 16 amino acids. This record comes from a study of shared T cell receptors in the human thymus. The protocol was immunoSEQ multiplex PCR, while the TCRdb copy is restricted to in-frame clones and leaves out a portion. Here the sample spans about 710,000 clones, 87% being singletons. The same data also contributed to another study, on human thymus T cells. That work contributes: Unrelated individuals had highly overlapping thymic repertoires, as reported in related research.

The rearrangement uses TRBV7-8 and TRBJ2-7; 8 bases are shared with TRBD2. This sequence was found in a boy under two years old with a congenital heart defect. Sequencing used thymocytes. The CDR3: CASSLVGSGGTYEQYF. The CDR3 DNA reads TGTGCCAGCAGCTTAGTCGGATCGGGAGGGACCTACGAGCAGTACTTC.